The clone carrying this TCR beta chain was observed many times. The record originates from a study of T cells after yellow fever vaccination. Findings of the study overall: Repertoires sorted by FACS could include abundant clonotypes that are contaminants from the bulk population. Researchers noted that a small share of clonotypes showed up in both CD4 and CD8 compartments.

TCRdb recomputed calls from the 5' RACE reads with MiXCR, one row per CDR3 protein. The sample has 30,000 to 40,000 distinct CDR3 sequences, about 6.6% seen once. The TCR sequence derives from a man between 18 and 35 years old who received the YFV17D yellow fever vaccine. Sequenced material: PBMCs, either bulk or a sorted T-cell subset (CD4+, CD8+, memory, or dextramer-sorted; not recorded which), taken on the day of the first yellow fever vaccination.

For the CDR3, the DNA is TGTGCCACGGCCGGGACATTTTCCGAAGCTTTCTTT. Its protein is CATAGTFSEAFF. The chain is built from TRBV10-3 and TRBJ1-1, with a possible D match to TRBD1 (6 bases). CDR3 size: 12 residues. V lost 10 bases and J lost 8, with 17 bases in between. Germline V lookup: CDR1 ENHRY, CDR2 SYGVKD.